A selection of T cell receptor beta chains follows, all from one sample in a study of cytomegalovirus exposure and HLA in healthy donors. Sequencing was performed with immunoSEQ multiplex PCR; in TCRdb, only in-frame clones are kept and a portion is missing. This table has over 60,000 clones, 60% to 85% appearing once. The sequenced sample consisted of PBMCs. The receptors were gathered from a man between 65 and 79 years old in good health and CMV-seronegative. The CDR3 runs from the conserved cysteine through the conserved F or W. A D gene is named only where the DNA matches it firmly. Part of the rows lack a size; the others show once, few, many or a class for expanded clones.

abundance: NA; d_gene: NA; v_gene: TRBV5-1; j_gene: TRBJ2-1; CDR3nt: TGCGCCAGCAGCTCGGCCCCGGGAGCCTACAATGAGCAGTTCTTC; CDR3aa: CASSSAPGAYNEQFF
abundance: NA; d_gene: NA; v_gene: TRBV7-9; j_gene: TRBJ2-2; CDR3nt: TGTGCCAGCAGCTTAGGCGGGGGCGCGAACACCGGGGAGCTGTTTTTT; CDR3aa: CASSLGGGANTGELFF
abundance: few; d_gene: NA; v_gene: TRBV7-9; j_gene: TRBJ1-1; CDR3nt: TGTGCCAGTAGCCCACAGGGTTCCGACACTGAAGCTTTCTTT; CDR3aa: CASSPQGSDTEAFF
abundance: few; d_gene: NA; v_gene: TRBV5-6; j_gene: TRBJ1-1; CDR3nt: TGTGCCAGCAGCTACACACAATACGGGGACACTGAAGCTTTCTTT; CDR3aa: CASSYTQYGDTEAFF
abundance: NA; d_gene: TRBD1; v_gene: TRBV6-5; j_gene: TRBJ1-4; CDR3nt: TGTGCCAGCAGCGGACAGGGAACTAATGAAAAACTGTTTTTT; CDR3aa: CASSGQGTNEKLFF
abundance: NA; d_gene: TRBD1; v_gene: TRBV5-1; j_gene: TRBJ2-1; CDR3nt: TGCGCCAGCAGCTTGGCCGGGACAGGGTGGGAGGATGAGCAGTTCTTC; CDR3aa: CASSLAGTGWEDEQFF
abundance: NA; d_gene: NA; v_gene: TRBV30; j_gene: TRBJ2-1; CDR3nt: TGTGCCTGGAGTGTACTTGGGGGGAGCTCCTACAATGAGCAGTTCTTC; CDR3aa: CAWSVLGGSSYNEQFF
abundance: NA; d_gene: TRBD1; v_gene: TRBV29-1; j_gene: TRBJ2-3; CDR3nt: TGCAGCGGGACTGGACAGGGCGGGGATACGCAGTATTTT; CDR3aa: CSGTGQGGDTQYF
abundance: NA; d_gene: NA; v_gene: TRBV7-2; j_gene: TRBJ2-7; CDR3nt: TGTGCCAGCAGCGACTCGAGCGGGCCCTCCTACGAGCAGTACTTC; CDR3aa: CASSDSSGPSYEQYF
abundance: once; d_gene: NA; v_gene: TRBV18; j_gene: TRBJ2-2; CDR3nt: TGTGCCAGCTCACTCACCGGCGGGGAGCTGTTTTTT; CDR3aa: CASSLTGGELFF
abundance: NA; d_gene: NA; v_gene: TRBV11-2; j_gene: TRBJ2-7; CDR3nt: TGTGCCAGCAGCGCACAGGTTAACTCCTACGAGCAGTACTTC; CDR3aa: CASSAQVNSYEQYF
abundance: NA; d_gene: TRBD1; v_gene: TRBV10-3; j_gene: TRBJ1-4; CDR3nt: TGTGCCATCAGTGCGACAGGGACTAATGAAAAACTGTTTTTT; CDR3aa: CAISATGTNEKLFF
abundance: NA; d_gene: TRBD1; v_gene: TRBV6-6; j_gene: TRBJ1-6; CDR3nt: TGTGCCAGCAAAGGGACAGGGGGGAATTCACCCCTCCACTTT; CDR3aa: CASKGTGGNSPLHF
abundance: NA; d_gene: NA; v_gene: TRBV11-2; j_gene: TRBJ2-2; CDR3nt: TGTGCCAGCAGCTTATCGTTCAACACCGGGGAGCTGTTTTTT; CDR3aa: CASSLSFNTGELFF
abundance: NA; d_gene: NA; v_gene: TRBV6-6; j_gene: TRBJ2-5; CDR3nt: TGTGCCAGCAGTGGGGCAGATGGCCGGCGAGAGACCCAGTACTTC; CDR3aa: CASSGADGRRETQYF
abundance: NA; d_gene: TRBD1; v_gene: TRBV7-9; j_gene: TRBJ1-1; CDR3nt: TGTGCCAGCAGCTCCGGGGACAGGGGCGGTTTCACTGAAGCTTTCTTT; CDR3aa: CASSSGDRGGFTEAFF
abundance: NA; d_gene: NA; v_gene: TRBV29-1; j_gene: TRBJ1-1; CDR3nt: TGCAGCGTTCCGTCCCGGGTTGGGAACACTGAAGCTTTCTTT; CDR3aa: CSVPSRVGNTEAFF
abundance: NA; d_gene: NA; v_gene: TRBV11-2; j_gene: TRBJ1-3; CDR3nt: TGTGCCAGCAGCTTAGGAATGCCTTGGAGCTCTGGAAACACCATATATTTT; CDR3aa: CASSLGMPWSSGNTIYF
abundance: NA; d_gene: TRBD1; v_gene: TRBV2; j_gene: TRBJ1-1; CDR3nt: TGTGCCAGCAGAACGGACAGGGAGAGCGCTGAAGCTTTCTTT; CDR3aa: CASRTDRESAEAFF
abundance: NA; d_gene: NA; v_gene: TRBV14; j_gene: TRBJ2-2; CDR3nt: TGTGCCAGCAGTCTCTGGGGGCCTGACACCGGGGAGCTGTTTTTT; CDR3aa: CASSLWGPDTGELFF
abundance: NA; d_gene: TRBD1; v_gene: TRBV11-2; j_gene: TRBJ2-4; CDR3nt: TGTGCCAGCAGCCACCCCGGGACAGACAAAAACATTCAGTACTTC; CDR3aa: CASSHPGTDKNIQYF
abundance: NA; d_gene: TRBD1; v_gene: TRBV6-5; j_gene: TRBJ2-7; CDR3nt: TGTGCCAGCAGTTACTCACGGCAGGGGGCATACGAGCAGTACTTC; CDR3aa: CASSYSRQGAYEQYF
abundance: NA; d_gene: TRBD1; v_gene: TRBV18; j_gene: TRBJ1-5; CDR3nt: TGTGCCAGCTCACAAGGGGGCGGCAATCAGCCCCAGCATTTT; CDR3aa: CASSQGGGNQPQHF
abundance: NA; d_gene: NA; v_gene: TRBV10-3; j_gene: TRBJ1-5; CDR3nt: TGTGCCGCCCAGGCCCCTGGCAATCAGCCCCAGCATTTT; CDR3aa: CAAQAPGNQPQHF
abundance: few; d_gene: TRBD1; v_gene: TRBV10-3; j_gene: TRBJ2-7; CDR3nt: TGTGCCATCAGCACAGGGGACGAGCAGTACTTC; CDR3aa: CAISTGDEQYF
abundance: once; d_gene: NA; v_gene: TRBV19; j_gene: TRBJ2-5; CDR3nt: TGTGCCAGTAGTTTCGACATTCCAGAGACCCAGTACTTC; CDR3aa: CASSFDIPETQYF
abundance: NA; d_gene: NA; v_gene: TRBV4-3; j_gene: TRBJ1-2; CDR3nt: TGCGCCAGCAGCCAAGGAAATCAGGGTTATGGCTACACCTTC; CDR3aa: CASSQGNQGYGYTF
abundance: NA; d_gene: NA; v_gene: TRBV7-9; j_gene: TRBJ2-5; CDR3nt: TGTGCCAGCAGCCCGCGACTATCCGGGGTTTACGAGACCCAGTACTTC; CDR3aa: CASSPRLSGVYETQYF
abundance: NA; d_gene: NA; v_gene: TRBV11-3; j_gene: TRBJ2-5; CDR3nt: TGTGCCAGCAGCTCGAACTACAGGGAGACCCAGTACTTC; CDR3aa: CASSSNYRETQYF
abundance: NA; d_gene: TRBD2; v_gene: TRBV7-7; j_gene: TRBJ2-7; CDR3nt: TGTGCTAGCAGCTTAGCGGGAGGGCTCAACGAGCAGTACTTC; CDR3aa: CASSLAGGLNEQYF
abundance: many; d_gene: TRBD1; v_gene: TRBV10-3; j_gene: TRBJ1-6; CDR3nt: TGTGCCATCAGTCCGGGACAGGGGAATTCACCCCTCCACTTT; CDR3aa: CAISPGQGNSPLHF
abundance: NA; d_gene: NA; v_gene: TRBV5-1; j_gene: TRBJ2-7; CDR3nt: TGCGCCAGCAGAAAGGGACTCCAAGCGTCCGAGCAGTGCTTC; CDR3aa: CASRKGLQASEQCF
abundance: NA; d_gene: NA; v_gene: TRBV6-1; j_gene: TRBJ2-3; CDR3nt: TGTGCCAGCAGTGTTGCTAGGACAGATACGCAGTATTTT; CDR3aa: CASSVARTDTQYF
abundance: NA; d_gene: NA; v_gene: TRBV9; j_gene: TRBJ1-4; CDR3nt: TGTGCCAGCAGCTCCCGACAGGACCCTACAACTAATGAAAAACTGTTTTTT; CDR3aa: CASSSRQDPTTNEKLFF
abundance: NA; d_gene: NA; v_gene: TRBV2; j_gene: TRBJ2-3; CDR3nt: TGTGCCAGCAGTGCCAGGGAGGCAGATACGCAGTATTTT; CDR3aa: CASSAREADTQYF
abundance: few; d_gene: NA; v_gene: TRBV5-6; j_gene: TRBJ1-4; CDR3nt: TGTGCCAGCAGCCGCTGGGCCAGCGGCCCCGAAAAACTGTTTTTT; CDR3aa: CASSRWASGPEKLFF
abundance: NA; d_gene: TRBD2; v_gene: TRBV4-3; j_gene: TRBJ2-7; CDR3nt: TGCGCCAGCAGCCCTCAGCGGGGTCCTAGCGAGCAGTACTTC; CDR3aa: CASSPQRGPSEQYF
abundance: few; d_gene: NA; v_gene: TRBV6-5; j_gene: TRBJ1-2; CDR3nt: TGTGCCAGCAGTTACTCCCTGGACAGTCGGAATGGCTACACCTTC; CDR3aa: CASSYSLDSRNGYTF
abundance: NA; d_gene: TRBD1; v_gene: TRBV5-1; j_gene: TRBJ2-7; CDR3nt: TGCGCCAGCAGCTCCCGGGACAGGGTAAAAGACGAGCAGTACTTC; CDR3aa: CASSSRDRVKDEQYF
abundance: once; d_gene: TRBD1; v_gene: TRBV27; j_gene: TRBJ2-3; CDR3nt: TGTGCCAGCAGATCGACGGGACAGGGTTGGGTGCAGTATTTT; CDR3aa: CASRSTGQGWVQYF
abundance: NA; d_gene: TRBD2; v_gene: TRBV6-1; j_gene: TRBJ2-5; CDR3nt: TGTGCCAGCAGTGTAGGCGGGGGGGCCTTCGGTGAGACCCAGTACTTC; CDR3aa: CASSVGGGAFGETQYF
abundance: NA; d_gene: TRBD2; v_gene: TRBV29-1; j_gene: TRBJ2-1; CDR3nt: TGCAGCGTCGAGGTCTTTAGCGGGAGGAATGAGCAGTTCTTC; CDR3aa: CSVEVFSGRNEQFF
abundance: NA; d_gene: TRBD1; v_gene: TRBV7-2; j_gene: TRBJ2-1; CDR3nt: TGTGCCAGCAGTTCCGACAGGGACAATGAGCAGTTCTTC; CDR3aa: CASSSDRDNEQFF
abundance: NA; d_gene: TRBD1; v_gene: TRBV4-3; j_gene: TRBJ1-1; CDR3nt: TGCGCCAGCAGCGGACGACAGGGTGACTTATACAACACTGAAGCTTTCTTT; CDR3aa: CASSGRQGDLYNTEAFF